These 5 T cell receptor beta chains originate from one sample sequenced in a study of CD8 T cells in Susac syndrome. RNA, at about 0.5 to 1 ug, was reverse transcribed with random hexamers. TCRdb re-analysed the immunoSEQ multiplex PCR reads in MiXCR, keeping a single row per CDR3 protein. This table has 110,000 or so distinct CDR3 sequences, approximately 93% appearing once. Sequencing was done on a sample of CD4+ T cells from PBMCs. The receptor source for this set is a human donor with multiple sclerosis.

The gene calls are TRBV7-2 and TRBJ1-6; D gene unclear. CDR3 length: 16 residues. CDR1 is SGHTA and CDR2 is FQGNSA in the germline V gene. V was pared by 0 bases and J by 7 bases, with 13 bases between. CDR3 in amino acids: CASSLASGRLNSPLHF. The DNA for the CDR3 is TGTGCCAGCAGCTTAGCCTCGGGCAGGTTGAATTCACCCCTCCACTTT.

The DNA for the CDR3 is TGTGCCAGCCTTACAGGGGAAGAGGGACACGAGCAGTACTTC. Amino acid sequence: CASLTGEEGHEQYF. The genes are TRBV28 and TRBJ2-7, with 7 bases fitting TRBD1. The CDR3 extends over 14 amino acids. With 8 bases clipped from V and 5 bases from J, the junction kept 12 bases outside the gene matches. Germline-derived CDR1 and CDR2 are MDHEN and SYDVKM.

This chain joins TRBV2 and TRBJ2-3; D ambiguous. This CDR3 has 12 residues. V lost 8 bases and J lost 2, with 8 bases in between. Germline lookup yields CDR1 SNHLY and CDR2 FYNNEI. The chain's CDR3 is CASHWSTDTQYF. The CDR3 region has the DNA TGTGCCAGCCACTGGTCCACAGATACGCAGTATTTT.

This chain joins TRBV25-1 and TRBJ1-2; D is perhaps TRBD1 (6 bases). CDR1 is MGHDK and CDR2 is SYGVNS in the germline V gene. The CDR3 extends over 14 amino acids. Trimming pared 1 base from V and 10 bases from J, leaving 16 bases between. CDR3 in DNA: TGTGCCAGCAGTGAATTTAGGGGGTCTATGGACTACACCTTC. This codes for CASSEFRGSMDYTF.

The chain couples TRBV20-1 to TRBJ1-5; 9 nucleotides match TRBD1. CDR1 DFQATT and CDR2 SNEGSKA come from the germline V gene (reference sequence). Trimming took 6 bases from V and 6 from J; bases not matched to a gene: 6. The CDR3 is 13 amino acids. The CDR3 here is CSAQTGGSQPQHF. As DNA, the CDR3 is TGCAGTGCCCAGACAGGGGGAAGTCAGCCCCAGCATTTT.